The 15 T cell receptor beta chains below come from one sample, sequenced in a study of cytomegalovirus exposure and HLA in healthy donors. TCRdb's copy holds only in-frame clones and misses some; the assay was immunoSEQ multiplex PCR. This sample has about 140,000 clones; about 86% occur once, and the top ten carry approximately 7.5%. Input material: PBMCs. These receptor sequences come from a woman aged 18-29 years in good health and CMV-seropositive.

The chain joins TRBV28 to TRBJ1-2; 7 bases fit TRBD1. The CDR3 contains 16 residues. CDR1 MDHEN and CDR2 SYDVKM come from the germline V gene. V was clipped by 2 bases and J by 0 bases; unmatched bases: 6. The CDR3 nucleotides read TGTGCCAGCAGTTTAGCCGGGACAGAAGCTAACTATGGCTACACCTTC. The encoded protein is CASSLAGTEANYGYTF.

This chain uses TRBV7-8 with TRBJ2-2; 11 bases align to TRBD2. The CDR3 is made up of 18 amino acids. Germline lookup yields CDR1 SGHVS and CDR2 FQNEAQ. V shed 3 bases, J shed 8 bases, and the junction held 14 bases outside the gene matches. In nucleotides, the CDR3 is TGTGCCAGCAGCTTCAGGGGTAGCGGGAGGGCCCGAGGAGGGGAGCTGTTTTTT. Translation: CASSFRGSGRARGGELFF.

This clone was seen only once. V usage is TRBV29-1 and J usage is TRBJ1-2; D possibly corresponds to TRBD1 (5 bases). This CDR3 has 16 residues. Germline lookup yields CDR1 SQVTM and CDR2 ANQGSEA. V was trimmed by 5 bases and J by 1 base, leaving 20 bases between them. In DNA, the CDR3 is TGCAGCGTTTTAATAATGACAGCCCTTAATAACTATGGCTACACCTTC. Protein product: CSVLIMTALNNYGYTF.

The gene calls are TRBV28 and TRBJ2-5, with 10 positions matching TRBD2. The germline V gene has CDR1 MDHEN and CDR2 SYDVKM. The length of the CDR3 is 15 residues. V dropped 6 bases and J dropped 7; count of bases not matched to a gene: 11. CDR3 sequence (DNA): TGTGCCAGCAGCACCGGGACTAGCGACTCGGGGACCCAGTACTTC. This translates into CASSTGTSDSGTQYF.

The chain recombines TRBV5-8 with TRBJ1-2, with D tentatively TRBD1 (6 bases). The ends were cut back, 7 bases at V and 4 bases at J, with 20 bases in the middle. This CDR3 is built from 15 residues. The germline V gene encodes CDR1 SGHTS and CDR2 YDEGEE. CDR3 in DNA: TGTGCCAGCCGGCATAGGGGGATCACCATCTATGGCTACACCTTC. Translating it yields CASRHRGITIYGYTF. The full variable domain, its missing parts supplied by reference TRBV5-8 and TRBJ1-2, is EAGVTQSPTHLIKTRGQQATLRCSPISGHTSVYWYQQALGLGLQFLLWYDEGEERNRGNFPPRFSGRQFPNYSSELNVNALELEDSALYLCASRHRGITIYGYTFGSGTRLTVV.

CDR3 sequence: CASSAHGTARNNNEQFF. DNA of the CDR3: TGTGCCAGCAGCGCTCACGGGACAGCCCGAAATAACAATGAGCAGTTCTTC. The chain uses TRBV9 and TRBJ2-1, with 7 bases aligning to TRBD1. The germline gives CDR1 SGDLS, CDR2 YYNGEE. The CDR3 extends over 17 amino acids. The ends lost 3 bases at V and 5 bases at J; junction bases unmatched: 14.

The chain combines TRBV6-6 with TRBJ1-4; maybe TRBD1 (5 bases). CDR1 MNHNY and CDR2 SVGAGI come from the germline V gene (reference sequence). With 8 bases removed from V and 8 bases from J, the gap between germline ends came to 18 bases. The CDR3 has 14 amino acids. CDR3 region: CASESGEGGEKLFF. The CDR3 DNA is TGTGCCAGCGAGTCGGGGGAAGGCGGAGAAAAACTGTTTTTT.

This chain joins TRBV6-1 and TRBJ2-1, with 9 nucleotides matching TRBD2. CDR3 size: 15 residues. Per germline, CDR1 MNHNS and CDR2 SASEGT. Trimming took 8 bases from V and 7 from J; bases not matched to a gene: 12. For the CDR3, the DNA is TGTGCCAGCGGGTGGCGGGAGGGCCTGGGGAATGAGCAGTTCTTC. Protein product: CASGWREGLGNEQFF.

This clone was seen just once. This rearrangement joins TRBV7-3 to TRBJ2-3; 8 nucleotides align to TRBD2. The CDR3 length is 14 residues. V lost 8 bases and J lost 2; bases outside the gene matches: 6. CDR1 and CDR2 (germline): SGHTA, FQGTGA. The CDR3, as DNA: TGTGCCAGCGGCAGAGCGGGGGCCACAGATACGCAGTATTTT. Amino acid sequence: CASGRAGATDTQYF.

The chain recombines TRBV2 with TRBJ1-1; 8 positions match TRBD1. Germline trimming cut 3 bases from V and 10 bases from J; bases unmatched to any gene: 7. Germline loops: CDR1 SNHLY, CDR2 FYNNEI. The CDR3 contains 13 residues. DNA of the CDR3: TGTGCCAGCAGTGAGGGGGACAGGTCCGGAGCTTTCTTT. Translation: CASSEGDRSGAFF.

In nucleotides, the CDR3 is TGCGCCAGCAGCTTGGCTGCCGGGGAGCTGTTTTTT. This gives the protein CASSLAAGELFF. The chain uses TRBV5-1 and TRBJ2-2; D is undetermined. The CDR3 loop spans 12 amino acids. The germline V gene has CDR1 SGHRS and CDR2 YFSETQ. V gave up 0 bases and J gave up 6 bases, with 3 bases separating them.

This rearrangement joins TRBV6-5 to TRBJ1-4; D is unclear. Germline CDR1 is MNHEY and CDR2 is SVGAGI. This CDR3 is 14 amino acids long. V was pared by 6 bases and J by 4 bases, with 12 bases between. CDR3 amino acids: CASRTADLNEKLFF. The CDR3 DNA is TGTGCCAGCAGAACCGCGGATCTTAATGAAAAACTGTTTTTT.

The chain employs TRBV6-1 and TRBJ2-1, with D perhaps TRBD2 (8 bases). Germline CDR1 is MNHNS and CDR2 is SASEGT. CDR3 length equals 15 residues. V gave up 7 bases and J gave up 9 bases, with 22 bases separating them. CDR3 protein: CASTIGTRGQGEQFF. The CDR3 DNA reads as TGTGCCAGCACCATCGGGACTAGGGGGCAGGGTGAGCAGTTCTTC.

The chain employs TRBV11-2 and TRBJ1-6, with TRBD1 identical over 7 bases. The germline V gene has CDR1 SGHAT and CDR2 FQNNGV. The CDR3 length is 14 residues. After removal of 3 bases from V and 8 bases from J, the junction contained 4 bases not matched to a gene. The CDR3 sequence: CASSFDRVYSPLHF. The CDR3 bases are TGTGCCAGCAGCTTTGACAGGGTATATTCACCCCTCCACTTT.

V and J are TRBV4-1 and TRBJ1-1; 9 bases are a match to TRBD1. The CDR3 sequence is 13 residues long. V lost 4 bases, J lost 6 bases, and 3 bases stayed unmatched. The V gene's germline CDR1 is MGHRA and CDR2 YSYEKL. The CDR3 loop is CASSRTGDPEAFF. CDR3 DNA sequence: TGCGCCAGCAGCCGGACAGGGGACCCTGAAGCTTTCTTT.